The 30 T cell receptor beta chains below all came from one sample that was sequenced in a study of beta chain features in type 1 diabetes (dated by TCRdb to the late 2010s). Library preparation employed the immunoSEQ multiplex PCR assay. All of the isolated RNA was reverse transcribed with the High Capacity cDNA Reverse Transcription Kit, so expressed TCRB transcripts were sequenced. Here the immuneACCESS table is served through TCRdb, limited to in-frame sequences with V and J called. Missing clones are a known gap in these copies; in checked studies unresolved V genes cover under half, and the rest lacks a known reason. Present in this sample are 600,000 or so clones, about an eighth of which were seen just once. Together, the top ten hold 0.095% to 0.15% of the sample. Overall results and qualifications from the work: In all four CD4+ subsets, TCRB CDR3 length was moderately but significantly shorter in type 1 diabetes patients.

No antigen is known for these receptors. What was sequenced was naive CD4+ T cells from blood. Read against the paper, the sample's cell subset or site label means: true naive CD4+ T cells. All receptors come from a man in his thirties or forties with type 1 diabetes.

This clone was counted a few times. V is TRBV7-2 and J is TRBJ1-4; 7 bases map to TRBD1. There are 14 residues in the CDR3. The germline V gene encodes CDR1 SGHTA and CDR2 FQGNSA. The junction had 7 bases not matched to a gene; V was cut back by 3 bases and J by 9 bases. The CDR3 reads CASSFGGGAQKLFF. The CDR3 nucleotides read TGTGCCAGCAGCTTTGGAGGGGGCGCTCAAAAACTGTTTTTT.

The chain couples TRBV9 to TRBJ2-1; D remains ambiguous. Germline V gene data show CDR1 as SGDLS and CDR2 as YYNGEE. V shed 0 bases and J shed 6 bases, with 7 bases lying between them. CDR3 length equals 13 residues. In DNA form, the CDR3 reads TGTGCCAGCAGCGTAGAACAGACCAATGAGCAGTTCTTC. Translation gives CASSVEQTNEQFF.

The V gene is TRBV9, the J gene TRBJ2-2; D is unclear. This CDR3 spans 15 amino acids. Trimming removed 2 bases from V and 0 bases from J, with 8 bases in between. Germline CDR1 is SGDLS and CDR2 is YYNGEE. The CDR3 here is CASSVKGSNTGELFF. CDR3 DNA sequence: TGTGCCAGCAGCGTTAAGGGATCGAACACCGGGGAGCTGTTTTTT.

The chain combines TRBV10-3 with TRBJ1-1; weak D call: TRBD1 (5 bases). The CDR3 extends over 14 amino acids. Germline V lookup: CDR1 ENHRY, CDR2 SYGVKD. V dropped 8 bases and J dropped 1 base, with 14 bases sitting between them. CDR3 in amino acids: CAIQGVAGNTEAFF. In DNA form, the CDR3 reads TGTGCCATCCAAGGGGTCGCAGGGAACACTGAAGCTTTCTTT.

CDR3 sequence reads: CASSLASNQPQHF. Here the CDR3 DNA reads TGTGCCAGCAGCTTAGCGAGCAATCAGCCCCAGCATTTT. The chain has TRBV13 and TRBJ1-5; no clear D. This CDR3 comprises 13 residues. Germline lookup yields CDR1 PRHDT and CDR2 FYEKMQ (reference sequence). V gave up 1 base and J gave up 1 base, with 2 bases separating them.

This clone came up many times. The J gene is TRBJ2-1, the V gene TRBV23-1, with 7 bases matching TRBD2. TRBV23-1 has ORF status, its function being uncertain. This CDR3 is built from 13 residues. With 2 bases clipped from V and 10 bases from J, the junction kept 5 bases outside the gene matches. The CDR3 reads CASSQAGAGEQFF. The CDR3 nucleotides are TGCGCCAGCAGTCAAGCCGGAGCGGGGGAGCAGTTCTTC.

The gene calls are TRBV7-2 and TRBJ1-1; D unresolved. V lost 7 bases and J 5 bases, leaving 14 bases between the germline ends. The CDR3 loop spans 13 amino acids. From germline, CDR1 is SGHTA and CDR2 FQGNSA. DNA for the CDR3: TGTGCCAGCACCCCAAAATGGAGGACTGAAGCTTTCTTT. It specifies CASTPKWRTEAFF.

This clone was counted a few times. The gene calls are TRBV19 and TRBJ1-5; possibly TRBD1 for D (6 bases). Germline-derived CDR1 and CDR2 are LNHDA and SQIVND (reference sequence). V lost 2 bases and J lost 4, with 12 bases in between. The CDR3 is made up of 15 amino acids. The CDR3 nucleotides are TGTGCCAGTAGTATAACTTACAGGGAGAATCAGCCCCAGCATTTT. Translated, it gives CASSITYRENQPQHF.

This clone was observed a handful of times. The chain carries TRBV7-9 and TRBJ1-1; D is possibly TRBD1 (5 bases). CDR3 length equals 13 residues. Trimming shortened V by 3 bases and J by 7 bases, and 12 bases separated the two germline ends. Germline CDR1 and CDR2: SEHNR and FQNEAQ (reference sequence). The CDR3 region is CASSLPTVYEAFF. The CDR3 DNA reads TGTGCCAGCAGCTTGCCGACAGTTTATGAAGCTTTCTTT.

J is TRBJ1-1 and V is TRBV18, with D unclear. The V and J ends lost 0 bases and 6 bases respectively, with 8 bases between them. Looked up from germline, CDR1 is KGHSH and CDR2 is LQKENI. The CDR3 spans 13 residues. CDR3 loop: CASSPPPGSEAFF. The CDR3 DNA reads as TGTGCCAGCTCACCACCGCCAGGCTCTGAAGCTTTCTTT.

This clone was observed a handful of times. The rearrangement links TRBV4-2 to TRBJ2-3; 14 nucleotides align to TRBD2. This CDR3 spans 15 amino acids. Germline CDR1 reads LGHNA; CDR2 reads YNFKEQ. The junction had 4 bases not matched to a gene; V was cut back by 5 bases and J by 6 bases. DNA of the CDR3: TGTGCCAGCAGCTTCAGGACTAGCGGGGGGGATACGCAGTATTTT. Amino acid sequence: CASSFRTSGGDTQYF.

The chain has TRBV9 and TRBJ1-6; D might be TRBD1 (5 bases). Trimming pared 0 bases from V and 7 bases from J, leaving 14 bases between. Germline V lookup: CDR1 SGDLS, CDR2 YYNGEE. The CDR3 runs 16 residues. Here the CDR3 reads CASSVDWFGGNSPLHF. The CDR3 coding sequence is TGTGCCAGCAGCGTAGATTGGTTCGGGGGAAATTCACCCCTCCACTTT. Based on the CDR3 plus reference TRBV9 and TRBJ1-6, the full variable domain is DSGVTQTPKHLITATGQRVTLRCSPRSGDLSVYWYQQSLDQGLQFLIQYYNGEERAKGNILERFSAQQFPDLHSELNLSSLELGDSALYFCASSVDWFGGNSPLHFGNGTRLTVT.

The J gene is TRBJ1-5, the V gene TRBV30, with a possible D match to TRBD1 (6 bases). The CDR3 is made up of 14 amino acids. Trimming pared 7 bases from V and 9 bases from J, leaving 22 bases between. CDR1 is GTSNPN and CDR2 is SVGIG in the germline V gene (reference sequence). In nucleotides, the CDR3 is TGTGCCTCCTCCTCGGGGGGCGGCCCGGGGCCCCAGCATTTT. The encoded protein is CASSSGGGPGPQHF.

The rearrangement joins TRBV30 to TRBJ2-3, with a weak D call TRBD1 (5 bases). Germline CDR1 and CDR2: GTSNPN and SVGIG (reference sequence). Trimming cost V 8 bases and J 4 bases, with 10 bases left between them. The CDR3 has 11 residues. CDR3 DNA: TGTGCCGGGGCCCGAGCAGATACGCAGTATTTT. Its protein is CAGARADTQYF. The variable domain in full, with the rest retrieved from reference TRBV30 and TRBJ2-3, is SQTIHQWPATLVQPVGSPLSLECTVEGTSNPNLYWYRQAAGRGLQLLFYSVGIGQISSEVPQNLSASRPQDRQFILSSKKLLLSDSGFYLCAGARADTQYFGPGTRLTVL.

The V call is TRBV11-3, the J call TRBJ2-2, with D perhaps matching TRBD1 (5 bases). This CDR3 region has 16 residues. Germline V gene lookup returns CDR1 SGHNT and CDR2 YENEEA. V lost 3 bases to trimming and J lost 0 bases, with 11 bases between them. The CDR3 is CASSFSLQANTGELFF. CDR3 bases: TGTGCCAGCAGCTTTAGTCTACAGGCGAACACCGGGGAGCTGTTTTTT.

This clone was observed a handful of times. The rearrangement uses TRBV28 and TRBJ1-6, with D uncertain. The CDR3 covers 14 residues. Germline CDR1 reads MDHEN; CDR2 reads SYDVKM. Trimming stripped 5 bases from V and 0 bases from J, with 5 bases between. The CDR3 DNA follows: TGTGCCAGCAGTACTCTCTCCTATAATTCACCCCTCCACTTT. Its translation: CASSTLSYNSPLHF.

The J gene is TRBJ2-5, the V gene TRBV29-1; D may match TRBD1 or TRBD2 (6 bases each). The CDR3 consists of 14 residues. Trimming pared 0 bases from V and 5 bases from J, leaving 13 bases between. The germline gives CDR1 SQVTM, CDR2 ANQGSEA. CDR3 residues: CSVEDWGAGETQYF. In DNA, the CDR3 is TGCAGCGTTGAAGATTGGGGGGCGGGGGAGACCCAGTACTTC.

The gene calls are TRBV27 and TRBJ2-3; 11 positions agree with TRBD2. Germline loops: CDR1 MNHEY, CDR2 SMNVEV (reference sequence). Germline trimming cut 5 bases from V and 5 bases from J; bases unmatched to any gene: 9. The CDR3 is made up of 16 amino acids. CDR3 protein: CASSTLAGGPIDTQYF. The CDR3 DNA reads TGTGCCAGCAGTACCTTAGCGGGGGGGCCGATAGATACGCAGTATTTT.

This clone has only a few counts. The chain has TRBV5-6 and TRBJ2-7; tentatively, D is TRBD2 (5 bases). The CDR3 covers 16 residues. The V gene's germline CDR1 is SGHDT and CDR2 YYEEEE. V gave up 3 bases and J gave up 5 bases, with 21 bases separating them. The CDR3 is CASSSTGLREGNEQYF. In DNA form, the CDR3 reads TGTGCCAGCAGCTCCACCGGACTGAGAGAGGGTAACGAGCAGTACTTC.

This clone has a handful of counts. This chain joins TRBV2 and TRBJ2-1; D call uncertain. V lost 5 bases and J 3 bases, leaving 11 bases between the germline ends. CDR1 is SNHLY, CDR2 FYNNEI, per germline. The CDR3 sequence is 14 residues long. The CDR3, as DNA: TGTGCCAGCAGTCCTACTTTGTTCTACAATGAGCAGTTCTTC. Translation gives CASSPTLFYNEQFF.

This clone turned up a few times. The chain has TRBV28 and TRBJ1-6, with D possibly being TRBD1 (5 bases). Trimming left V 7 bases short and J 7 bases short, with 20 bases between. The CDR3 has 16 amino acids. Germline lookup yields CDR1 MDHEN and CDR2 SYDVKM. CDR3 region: CASTLGRGTFNSPLHF. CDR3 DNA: TGTGCCAGCACCTTAGGTCGGGGGACTTTCAATTCACCCCTCCACTTT.

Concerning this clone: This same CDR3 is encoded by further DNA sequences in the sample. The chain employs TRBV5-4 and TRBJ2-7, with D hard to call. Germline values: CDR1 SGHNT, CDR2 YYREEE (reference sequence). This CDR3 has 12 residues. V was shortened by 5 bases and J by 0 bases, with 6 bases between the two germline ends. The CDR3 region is CASSFDSYEQYF. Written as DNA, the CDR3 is TGTGCCAGCAGTTTCGACTCCTACGAGCAGTACTTC.

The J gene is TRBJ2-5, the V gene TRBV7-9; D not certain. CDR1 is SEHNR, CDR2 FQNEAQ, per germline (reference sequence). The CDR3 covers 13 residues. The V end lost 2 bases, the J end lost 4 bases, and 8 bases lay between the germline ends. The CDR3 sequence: CASSLFLTETQYF. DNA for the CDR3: TGTGCCAGCAGCTTATTCCTCACAGAGACCCAGTACTTC.

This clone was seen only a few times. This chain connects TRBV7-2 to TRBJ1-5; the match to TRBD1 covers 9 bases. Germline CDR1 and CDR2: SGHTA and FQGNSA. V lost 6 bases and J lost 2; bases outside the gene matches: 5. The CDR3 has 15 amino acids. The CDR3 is CASRLGQGGNQPQHF. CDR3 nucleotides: TGTGCCAGCAGATTGGGACAGGGAGGCAATCAGCCCCAGCATTTT.

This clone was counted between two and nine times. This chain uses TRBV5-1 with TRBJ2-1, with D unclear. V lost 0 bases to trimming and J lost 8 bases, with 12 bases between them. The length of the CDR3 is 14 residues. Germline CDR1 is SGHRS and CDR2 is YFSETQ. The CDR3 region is CASSLGRVGDEQFF. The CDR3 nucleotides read TGCGCCAGCAGCTTGGGTAGGGTTGGGGATGAGCAGTTCTTC.

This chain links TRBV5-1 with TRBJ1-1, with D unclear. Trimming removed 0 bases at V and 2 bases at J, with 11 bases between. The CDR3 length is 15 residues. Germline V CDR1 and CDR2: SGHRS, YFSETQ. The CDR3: CASSLAGKANTEAFF. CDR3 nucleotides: TGCGCCAGCAGCTTGGCCGGAAAAGCTAACACTGAAGCTTTCTTT.

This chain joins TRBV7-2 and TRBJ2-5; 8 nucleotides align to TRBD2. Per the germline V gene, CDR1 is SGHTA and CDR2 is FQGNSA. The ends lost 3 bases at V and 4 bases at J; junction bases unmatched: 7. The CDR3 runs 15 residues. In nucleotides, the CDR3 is TGTGCCAGCAGCTTGGCCGGGACTAGTAGAGAGACCCAGTACTTC. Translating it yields CASSLAGTSRETQYF.

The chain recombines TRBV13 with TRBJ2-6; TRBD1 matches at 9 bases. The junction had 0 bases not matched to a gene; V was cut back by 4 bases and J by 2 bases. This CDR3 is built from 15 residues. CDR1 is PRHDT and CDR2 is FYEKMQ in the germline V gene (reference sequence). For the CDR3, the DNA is TGTGCCAGCAGCTGGACAGGGGCTGGGGCCAACGTCCTGACTTTC. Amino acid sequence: CASSWTGAGANVLTF.

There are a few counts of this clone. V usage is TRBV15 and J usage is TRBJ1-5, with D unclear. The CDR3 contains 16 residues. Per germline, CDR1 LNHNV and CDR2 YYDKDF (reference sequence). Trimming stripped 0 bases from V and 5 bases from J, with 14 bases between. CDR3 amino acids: CATSRDSIEFDQPQHF. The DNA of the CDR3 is TGTGCCACCAGCAGAGATAGTATTGAGTTCGATCAGCCCCAGCATTTT.

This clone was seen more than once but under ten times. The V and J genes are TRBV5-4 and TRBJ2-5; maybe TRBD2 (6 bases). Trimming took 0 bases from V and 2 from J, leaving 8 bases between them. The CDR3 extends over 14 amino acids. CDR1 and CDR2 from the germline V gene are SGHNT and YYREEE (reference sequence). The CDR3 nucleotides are TGTGCCAGCAGCTTGGCCGGGACTCAAGAGACCCAGTACTTC. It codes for CASSLAGTQETQYF.